The 9 T cell receptor beta chains below were found in one sample sequenced in a study of blood T cell repertoires in COVID-19. Here immunoSEQ multiplex PCR was the method, and the copy in TCRdb shows in-frame clones only, minus some. The sample lists about 310,000 clones, about 85% occurring once. Sequencing was done on a sample of PBMCs or T cells enriched from blood (not recorded which). The source of these receptors is a woman in her 30s who had been exposed to COVID-19.

This chain joins TRBV7-3 and TRBJ2-7; 8 bases match TRBD1. Germline assignment: CDR1 SGHTA and CDR2 FQGTGA. The CDR3 extends over 15 amino acids. V shed 1 base and J 4 bases; nucleotides not matched to a gene: 6. The CDR3 spells CASSLRPGQEYEQYF. As DNA, the CDR3 is TGTGCCAGCAGCTTAAGACCGGGACAGGAATACGAGCAGTACTTC.

This chain uses TRBV6-5 with TRBJ1-1, with D perhaps matching TRBD1 (5 bases). There are 14 residues in the CDR3. The V gene lost 8 bases and the J gene lost 3 bases, with 16 bases spanning the gap. Looked up from germline, CDR1 is MNHEY and CDR2 is SVGAGI. CDR3 coding DNA: TGTGCCAGCCAGGTGGGGGGAGGGGACACTGAAGCTTTCTTT. This gives the protein CASQVGGGDTEAFF.

The J gene is TRBJ1-5, the V gene TRBV4-3; D uncertain. CDR1 and CDR2 from the germline V gene are LGHNA and YSLEER. With 0 bases removed from V and 1 base from J, the gap between germline ends came to 16 bases. CDR3 length: 18 amino acids. CDR3 in DNA: TGCGCCAGCAGCCAAGATGTGAGAGGAGGTGGCAGCAATCAGCCCCAGCATTTT. Protein sequence: CASSQDVRGGGSNQPQHF.

This clone has only a few counts. The chain couples TRBV30 to TRBJ1-5; the match to TRBD1 covers 7 bases. The CDR3 runs 14 residues. Trimming took 5 bases from V and 6 from J; bases not matched to a gene: 10. CDR1 is GTSNPN and CDR2 is SVGIG in the germline V gene (reference sequence). CDR3 DNA: TGTGCCTGGGCCGGGACAGCTTTAGCTCAGCCCCAGCATTTT. It codes for CAWAGTALAQPQHF.

The chain is built from TRBV3-1 (or the pseudogene TRBV3-2) and TRBJ2-4; D might be TRBD2 (6 bases). The ends were cut back, 0 bases at V and 3 bases at J, with 15 bases in the middle. CDR1 LGHDT and CDR2 YNNKEL come from the germline V gene (reference sequence). The CDR3 spans 17 residues. Here the CDR3 reads CASSQDGNGGGKNIQYF. CDR3 nucleotide sequence: TGTGCCAGCAGCCAAGATGGCAACGGGGGAGGCAAAAACATTCAGTACTTC.

The chain links TRBV5-1 to TRBJ1-2; D ambiguous. The CDR3 spans 12 residues. Trimming stripped 0 bases from V and 10 bases from J, with 10 bases between. CDR1 SGHRS and CDR2 YFSETQ come from the germline V gene. The CDR3 DNA reads as TGCGCCAGCAGCTTGGTGCGGGAAAACTACACCTTC. This encodes CASSLVRENYTF.

The chain uses TRBV4-1 and TRBJ1-1; TRBD1 matches 8 bases. The CDR3 totals 16 residues. Germline V gene data show CDR1 as MGHRA and CDR2 as YSYEKL. The V gene end was trimmed by 1 base and the J gene end by 0 bases; junction bases not matched to a gene: 4. The CDR3 nucleotides read TGCGCCAGCAGCCAAGCCTCGACAGGGGTGAACACTGAAGCTTTCTTT. Encoded protein: CASSQASTGVNTEAFF.

To note about this clone: Other DNA sequences in this sample translate to the same CDR3. The chain is built from TRBV30 and TRBJ1-2; no clear D. Trimming took off 0 bases at V and 4 bases at J, with 9 bases between the two ends. CDR3 size: 13 residues. From germline, CDR1 is GTSNPN and CDR2 SVGIG (reference sequence). The CDR3 DNA sequence: TGTGCCTGGAGTGTTTCCGGAGGCTATGGCTACACCTTC. Translating gives CAWSVSGGYGYTF.

This chain links TRBV7-3 with TRBJ2-3; D call uncertain. This CDR3 spans 17 amino acids. CDR1 and CDR2 from the germline V gene are SGHTA and FQGTGA. Trimming removed 5 bases from V and 5 bases from J, with 23 bases in between. DNA for the CDR3: TGTGCCAGCAGCCCCAACGCCGTCGCGACACAGAGAGATACGCAGTATTTT. Protein sequence: CASSPNAVATQRDTQYF.